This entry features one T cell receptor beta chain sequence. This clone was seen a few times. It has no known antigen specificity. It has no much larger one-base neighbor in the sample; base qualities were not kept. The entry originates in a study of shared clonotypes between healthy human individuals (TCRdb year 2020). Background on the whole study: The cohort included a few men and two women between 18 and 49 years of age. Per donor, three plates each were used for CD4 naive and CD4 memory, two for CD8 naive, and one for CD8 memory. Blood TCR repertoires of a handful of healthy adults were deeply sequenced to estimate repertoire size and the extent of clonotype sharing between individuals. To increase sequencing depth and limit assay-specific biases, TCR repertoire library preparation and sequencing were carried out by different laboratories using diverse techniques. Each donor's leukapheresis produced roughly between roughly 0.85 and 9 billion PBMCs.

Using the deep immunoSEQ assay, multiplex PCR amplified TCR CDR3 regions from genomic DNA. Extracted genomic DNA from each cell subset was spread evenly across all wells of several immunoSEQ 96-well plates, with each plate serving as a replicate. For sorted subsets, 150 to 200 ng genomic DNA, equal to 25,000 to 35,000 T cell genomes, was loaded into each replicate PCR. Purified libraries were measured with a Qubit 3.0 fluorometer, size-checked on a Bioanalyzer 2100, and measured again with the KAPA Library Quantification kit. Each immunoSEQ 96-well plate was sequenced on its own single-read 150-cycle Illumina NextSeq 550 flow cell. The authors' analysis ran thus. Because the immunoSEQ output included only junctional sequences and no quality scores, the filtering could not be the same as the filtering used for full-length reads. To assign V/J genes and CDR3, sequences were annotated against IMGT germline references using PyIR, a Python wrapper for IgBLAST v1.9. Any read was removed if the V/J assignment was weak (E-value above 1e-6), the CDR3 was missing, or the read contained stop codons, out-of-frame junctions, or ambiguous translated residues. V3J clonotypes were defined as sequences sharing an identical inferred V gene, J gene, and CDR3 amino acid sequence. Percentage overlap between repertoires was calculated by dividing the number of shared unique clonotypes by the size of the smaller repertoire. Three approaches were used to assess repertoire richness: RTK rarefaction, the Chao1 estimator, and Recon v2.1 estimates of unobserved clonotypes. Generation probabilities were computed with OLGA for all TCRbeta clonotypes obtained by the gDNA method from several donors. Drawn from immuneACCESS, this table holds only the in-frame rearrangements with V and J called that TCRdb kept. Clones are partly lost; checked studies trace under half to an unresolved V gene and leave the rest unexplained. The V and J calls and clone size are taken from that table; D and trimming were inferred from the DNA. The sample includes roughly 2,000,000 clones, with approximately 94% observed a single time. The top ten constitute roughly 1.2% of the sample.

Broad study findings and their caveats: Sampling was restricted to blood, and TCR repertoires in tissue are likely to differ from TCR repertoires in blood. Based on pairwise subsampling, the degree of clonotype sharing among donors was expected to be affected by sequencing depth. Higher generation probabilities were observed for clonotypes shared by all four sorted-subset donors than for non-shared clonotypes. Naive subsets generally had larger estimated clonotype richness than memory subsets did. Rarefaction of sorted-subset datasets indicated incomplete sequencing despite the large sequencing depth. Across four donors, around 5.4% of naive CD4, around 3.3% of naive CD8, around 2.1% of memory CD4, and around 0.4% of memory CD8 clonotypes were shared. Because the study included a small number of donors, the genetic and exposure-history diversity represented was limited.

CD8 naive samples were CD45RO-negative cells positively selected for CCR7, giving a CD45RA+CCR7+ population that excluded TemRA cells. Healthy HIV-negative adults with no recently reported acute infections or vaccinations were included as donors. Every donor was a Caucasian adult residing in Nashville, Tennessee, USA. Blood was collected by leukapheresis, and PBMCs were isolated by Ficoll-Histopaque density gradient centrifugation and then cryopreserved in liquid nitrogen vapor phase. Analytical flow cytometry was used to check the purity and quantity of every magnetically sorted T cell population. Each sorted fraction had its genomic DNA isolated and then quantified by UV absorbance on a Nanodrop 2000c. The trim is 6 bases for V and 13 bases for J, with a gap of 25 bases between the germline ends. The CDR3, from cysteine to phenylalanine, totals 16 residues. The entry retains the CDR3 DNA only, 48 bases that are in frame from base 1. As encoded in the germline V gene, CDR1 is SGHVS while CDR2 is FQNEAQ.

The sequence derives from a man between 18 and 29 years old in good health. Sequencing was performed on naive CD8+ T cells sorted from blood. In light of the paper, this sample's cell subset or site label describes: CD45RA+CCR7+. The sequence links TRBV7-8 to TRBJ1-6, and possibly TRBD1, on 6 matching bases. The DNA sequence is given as TGTGCCAGCAGTCCCTACGGGGCGGGGGCCACGTTCCCCCTCCACTTT. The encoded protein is CASSPYGAGATFPLHF.